This entry lists 15 T cell receptor beta chains sequenced from one sample in a study of synovial regulatory T cells in juvenile arthritis. Repertoires were generated with immunoSEQ multiplex PCR, while TCRdb's copy carries only in-frame clones and drops some. This listing includes 7,700 or so clones. Sample: Treg cells from blood. Sample subset: remaining (HLA-DR-negative) circulating blood Treg cells. These receptors were collected from a donor between 2 and 35 years old with juvenile idiopathic arthritis.

The chain is built from TRBV5-1 and TRBJ2-6; no DNA is available, so the TRBD1 call from TCRdb remains unchecked. The CDR3 has 17 amino acids. No nucleotide data were recorded. Germline V lookup: CDR1 SGHRS, CDR2 YFSETQ. CDR3 sequence: CASSLVGHSAGANVLTF.

The chain has TRBV19 and TRBJ1-2. This CDR3 comprises 16 residues. This entry has no DNA. CDR1 and CDR2 (germline): LNHDA, SQIVND (reference sequence). The CDR3 reads CASSIRAGRSSGGYTF.

V usage is TRBV2 and J usage is TRBJ1-1; without DNA, the TCRdb call of TRBD1 cannot be checked. There are 18 residues in the CDR3. DNA was not recorded. Germline values: CDR1 SNHLY, CDR2 FYNNEI. This CDR3 reads CASSDVTGGSAKNTEAFF.

V is TRBV6-1 and J is TRBJ2-7. Germline CDR1 is MNHNS and CDR2 is SASEGT. This CDR3 region has 14 residues. No DNA appears here. The CDR3: CASIRTGAFYEQYF.

The V gene is TRBV18, the J gene TRBJ1-1. Germline loops: CDR1 KGHSH, CDR2 LQKENI. The CDR3 loop spans 16 amino acids. There is no recorded DNA. The chain's CDR3 is CASSPRTGAGNTEAFF.

The chain combines TRBV10-1 with TRBJ1-4. The CDR3 is 18 residues long. No DNA sequence is on record. Per germline, CDR1 WNHNN and CDR2 SYGVQD (reference sequence). The CDR3 loop is CASALRGRPRPSNEKLFF.

The V and J genes are TRBV7-2 and TRBJ2-3; the D call of TRBD1 rests on TCRdb alone, since no DNA is present to check it. The CDR3 consists of 15 residues. No DNA appears here. Germline V gene lookup returns CDR1 SGHTA and CDR2 FQGNSA. The CDR3: CASSFNRAATDTQYF.

This chain links TRBV27 with TRBJ1-4. The CDR3 is made up of 15 amino acids. No coding sequence is recorded. The germline V gene encodes CDR1 MNHEY and CDR2 SMNVEV (reference sequence). The CDR3 sequence: CASRPLTWTGEKLFF.

The chain has TRBV6-1 and TRBJ2-3; the TRBD2 assignment by TCRdb is unverifiable without DNA. Germline-derived CDR1 and CDR2 are MNHNS and SASEGT. This CDR3 has 14 residues. DNA is not on record. CDR3 in amino acids: CASSERGSTDTQYF.

This rearrangement joins TRBV10-3 to TRBJ1-1; there is no DNA to check the TCRdb D call of TRBD1. The CDR3 extends over 14 amino acids. DNA is not recorded here. Germline CDR1 is ENHRY and CDR2 is SYGVKD. CDR3 residues: CAARTGLVVTEAFF.

The V call is TRBV6-5, the J call TRBJ2-7; TCRdb's D call of TRBD1 is untestable without DNA. Germline assignment: CDR1 MNHEY and CDR2 SVGAGI. This CDR3 comprises 14 residues. DNA is not recorded here. CDR3 loop: CASSYASDRAKQYF.

The chain employs TRBV6-6 and TRBJ2-1. The CDR3 extends over 11 amino acids. This entry has no DNA. CDR1 MNHNY and CDR2 SVGAGI come from the germline V gene (reference sequence). This CDR3 reads CASKEGFQQFF.

This chain connects TRBV7-9 to TRBJ2-6. The germline V gene has CDR1 SEHNR and CDR2 FQNEAQ (reference sequence). This CDR3 region has 19 residues. No coding sequence is recorded. CDR3 loop: CASSSQGRTPSSGANVLTF.

The genes are TRBV11-2 and TRBJ2-3; TCRdb picks TRBD2, but there is no DNA to check that call. The CDR3 sequence is 18 residues long. The entry carries no DNA sequence. The germline V gene encodes CDR1 SGHAT and CDR2 FQNNGV. The CDR3 reads CASGPGTSGPPSTDTQYF.

By frequency, this clone registers medium-sized. V and J are TRBV2 and TRBJ2-3; TCRdb proposes TRBD2, but this gene call is untestable without DNA. The germline gives CDR1 SNHLY, CDR2 FYNNEI. The CDR3 is 11 residues long. Only the protein is available. The CDR3 is CASSPSDTQYF.